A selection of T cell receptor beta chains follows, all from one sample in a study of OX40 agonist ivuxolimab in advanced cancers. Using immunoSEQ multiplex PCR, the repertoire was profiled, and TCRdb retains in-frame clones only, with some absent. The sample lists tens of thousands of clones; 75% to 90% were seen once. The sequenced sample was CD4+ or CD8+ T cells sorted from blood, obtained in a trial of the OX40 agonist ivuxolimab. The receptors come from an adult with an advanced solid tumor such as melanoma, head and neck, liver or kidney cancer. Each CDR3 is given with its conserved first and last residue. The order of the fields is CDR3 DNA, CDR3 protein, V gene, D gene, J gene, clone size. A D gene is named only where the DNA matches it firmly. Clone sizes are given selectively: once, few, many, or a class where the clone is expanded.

cdr3_nt: TGTGCCATCAGCTGGACTAGCGGGACCTACGAGCAGTACTTC
cdr3_aa: CAISWTSGTYEQYF
v_call: TRBV10-3
d_call: TRBD2
j_call: TRBJ2-7
clone_size: .

cdr3_nt: TGTGCCACCAGTAAGGGGGGCTATGAGCAGTTCTTC
cdr3_aa: CATSKGGYEQFF
v_call: TRBV15
d_call: .
j_call: TRBJ2-1
clone_size: .

cdr3_nt: TGTGCCAGCATGGGACTAGACCCTAGAAACATTCAGTACTTC
cdr3_aa: CASMGLDPRNIQYF
v_call: TRBV28
d_call: TRBD2
j_call: TRBJ2-4
clone_size: .

cdr3_nt: TGTGCCAGCAGCGGTCCCGGGACTAGCGTTCCCGGGGAGCTGTTTTTT
cdr3_aa: CASSGPGTSVPGELFF
v_call: TRBV7-3
d_call: TRBD2
j_call: TRBJ2-2
clone_size: .

cdr3_nt: TGTGCCAGCAGCCCCCTAGCGGGGGCAACCTACGAGCAGTACTTC
cdr3_aa: CASSPLAGATYEQYF
v_call: TRBV7-9
d_call: TRBD2
j_call: TRBJ2-7
clone_size: .

cdr3_nt: TGCGCCAGCAGCCCAAGACAGGGGAGTGAAGCTTTCTTT
cdr3_aa: CASSPRQGSEAFF
v_call: TRBV4-1
d_call: TRBD1
j_call: TRBJ1-1
clone_size: .

cdr3_nt: TGTGCCAGCAGTCTAAGCCCGACAGGCTCCTACAATGAGCAGTTCTTC
cdr3_aa: CASSLSPTGSYNEQFF
v_call: TRBV27
d_call: .
j_call: TRBJ2-1
clone_size: .

cdr3_nt: TGTGCCAGCAGCGCCCCGGGACCGGACAGCTACACCATATATTTT
cdr3_aa: CASSAPGPDSYTIYF
v_call: TRBV7-2
d_call: .
j_call: TRBJ1-3
clone_size: .

cdr3_nt: TGTGCCAGCAGTCCCCGGGACAGGGAACAAGAGACCCAGTACTTC
cdr3_aa: CASSPRDREQETQYF
v_call: TRBV27
d_call: TRBD1
j_call: TRBJ2-5
clone_size: .

cdr3_nt: TGTGCCAGCAGCTTACCAGGGGGCGGCTACGAGCAGTACTTC
cdr3_aa: CASSLPGGGYEQYF
v_call: TRBV7-9
d_call: TRBD1
j_call: TRBJ2-7
clone_size: .

cdr3_nt: TGTGCCAGTAGTACCCTTTCGGGACAAGATTCTTACGAGCAGTACTTC
cdr3_aa: CASSTLSGQDSYEQYF
v_call: TRBV19
d_call: .
j_call: TRBJ2-7
clone_size: .

cdr3_nt: TGTGCCAGCACCCCACCGGATCGGCCCAATGAGCAGTTCTTC
cdr3_aa: CASTPPDRPNEQFF
v_call: TRBV27
d_call: .
j_call: TRBJ2-1
clone_size: .

cdr3_nt: TGTGCCAGCAGTGTTCGTGGGTCGAAGGGTAAACTGTTTTTT
cdr3_aa: CASSVRGSKGKLFF
v_call: TRBV27
d_call: .
j_call: TRBJ1-4
clone_size: .

cdr3_nt: TGTGCCAGCAGTTTTTTAGCGGGAGACGGTTATACGCAGTATTTT
cdr3_aa: CASSFLAGDGYTQYF
v_call: TRBV28
d_call: TRBD2
j_call: TRBJ2-3
clone_size: .

cdr3_nt: TGTGCCAGCAGCCCCCCGGTGACGCAGTATTTT
cdr3_aa: CASSPPVTQYF
v_call: TRBV7-9
d_call: .
j_call: TRBJ2-3
clone_size: .

cdr3_nt: TGTGCCAGCAGCTCTGACGACAGGATAAACACAGATACGCAGTATTTT
cdr3_aa: CASSSDDRINTDTQYF
v_call: TRBV11-2
d_call: .
j_call: TRBJ2-3
clone_size: .

cdr3_nt: TGTGCCAGCAGTTACGGGACAGGGTCATACGAGCAGTACTTC
cdr3_aa: CASSYGTGSYEQYF
v_call: TRBV27
d_call: TRBD1
j_call: TRBJ2-7
clone_size: .

cdr3_nt: TGTGCCAGCACTGAGGGCCATTCGCCCGGGGAGCTGTTTTTT
cdr3_aa: CASTEGHSPGELFF
v_call: TRBV7-6
d_call: .
j_call: TRBJ2-2
clone_size: .

cdr3_nt: TGTGCCAGTAGTGCTTCCCACTCCCTCGACAGGGGACACACCTTC
cdr3_aa: CASSASHSLDRGHTF
v_call: TRBV19
d_call: TRBD1
j_call: TRBJ1-2
clone_size: .

cdr3_nt: TGTGCCAGCAGCTTGGGACCGGATTACGAGCAGTACTTC
cdr3_aa: CASSLGPDYEQYF
v_call: TRBV7-8
d_call: .
j_call: TRBJ2-7
clone_size: once

cdr3_nt: TGCGCCAGCAGCCAAGGGACTACAACCTACGAGCAGTACTTC
cdr3_aa: CASSQGTTTYEQYF
v_call: TRBV4-1
d_call: .
j_call: TRBJ2-7
clone_size: .

cdr3_nt: TGTGCCAGCAGCTTGGTGGGGCTGGGCAATGAGCAGTTCTTC
cdr3_aa: CASSLVGLGNEQFF
v_call: TRBV5-4
d_call: .
j_call: TRBJ2-1
clone_size: .

cdr3_nt: TGTGCCAGCAGTTTCAGGGGGCTCATGGACACTGAAGCTTTCTTT
cdr3_aa: CASSFRGLMDTEAFF
v_call: TRBV28
d_call: TRBD1
j_call: TRBJ1-1
clone_size: .

cdr3_nt: TGTGCCACCAGCTGGGGGGTTACAGGGCCCGCTGAAGCTTTCTTT
cdr3_aa: CATSWGVTGPAEAFF
v_call: TRBV15
d_call: .
j_call: TRBJ1-1
clone_size: .

cdr3_nt: TGCAGCGTTGATGGGACTAGCGGGCCCTACAATGAGCAGTTCTTC
cdr3_aa: CSVDGTSGPYNEQFF
v_call: TRBV29-1
d_call: TRBD2
j_call: TRBJ2-1
clone_size: .

cdr3_nt: TGTGCCAGCAGCCGGCAGGGGGGAAATGAGCAGTTCTTC
cdr3_aa: CASSRQGGNEQFF
v_call: TRBV6-5
d_call: .
j_call: TRBJ2-1
clone_size: medium-sized

cdr3_nt: TGTGCCAGTCGACTAGCGGGAGGGCCAGATACGCAGTATTTT
cdr3_aa: CASRLAGGPDTQYF
v_call: TRBV27
d_call: TRBD2
j_call: TRBJ2-3
clone_size: .

cdr3_nt: TGTGCCAGTAGTATAAGCGAGGGTGGGGAGCTGTTTTTT
cdr3_aa: CASSISEGGELFF
v_call: TRBV19
d_call: .
j_call: TRBJ2-2
clone_size: few

cdr3_nt: TGTGCCAGTAGTGAGGGCTACGAGCAGTACTTC
cdr3_aa: CASSEGYEQYF
v_call: TRBV19
d_call: .
j_call: TRBJ2-7
clone_size: .

cdr3_nt: TGTGCCAGCAGTGGCCCGGACAGGAGCTATGGCTACACCTTC
cdr3_aa: CASSGPDRSYGYTF
v_call: TRBV6-5
d_call: TRBD1
j_call: TRBJ1-2
clone_size: .

cdr3_nt: TGTGCCAGCAGTGCCTACTTCGGATCTGGGGCCAACGTCCTGACTTTC
cdr3_aa: CASSAYFGSGANVLTF
v_call: TRBV27
d_call: .
j_call: TRBJ2-6
clone_size: .

cdr3_nt: TGTGCCAGTAGGGCTAGCGGGGGCTTAGCCCAAGAGACCCAGTACTTC
cdr3_aa: CASRASGGLAQETQYF
v_call: TRBV19
d_call: TRBD2
j_call: TRBJ2-5
clone_size: .

cdr3_nt: TGTGCCAGCAGCTTGGAAAAACAGGGGGCGATTGGCTACACCTTC
cdr3_aa: CASSLEKQGAIGYTF
v_call: TRBV7-9
d_call: TRBD1
j_call: TRBJ1-2
clone_size: .

cdr3_nt: TGTGCCAGCTCAGCAGAACAGGGGACCTACGAGCAGTACTTC
cdr3_aa: CASSAEQGTYEQYF
v_call: TRBV18
d_call: TRBD1
j_call: TRBJ2-7
clone_size: .

cdr3_nt: TGTGCCAGCAGCTCAGGACTAGCGGGATCTCCTTTTGGCGAGCAGTACTTC
cdr3_aa: CASSSGLAGSPFGEQYF
v_call: TRBV7-9
d_call: TRBD2
j_call: TRBJ2-7
clone_size: .

cdr3_nt: TGTGCCAGTAGTATTAGTCTTGCGGTCTACAATGAGCAGTTCTTC
cdr3_aa: CASSISLAVYNEQFF
v_call: TRBV19
d_call: .
j_call: TRBJ2-1
clone_size: .

cdr3_nt: TGTGCCAGCAGTTTAGGAGTATGGGTCTTTCATGGCTACACCTTC
cdr3_aa: CASSLGVWVFHGYTF
v_call: TRBV28
d_call: .
j_call: TRBJ1-2
clone_size: .

cdr3_nt: TGCGCCAGCAGCTTTTCACAAATACAGGGGAACACTGAAGCTTTCTTT
cdr3_aa: CASSFSQIQGNTEAFF
v_call: TRBV5-1
d_call: .
j_call: TRBJ1-1
clone_size: .

cdr3_nt: TGTGCCAGTAGCCACGGGCCCGTCAATGAGCAGTTCTTC
cdr3_aa: CASSHGPVNEQFF
v_call: TRBV19
d_call: .
j_call: TRBJ2-1
clone_size: few

cdr3_nt: TGTGCCAGCCCCTCCCTAGACAGCCGCAATGGCTACACCTTC
cdr3_aa: CASPSLDSRNGYTF
v_call: TRBV2
d_call: .
j_call: TRBJ1-2
clone_size: once

cdr3_nt: TGTGCCAGTGGGCAGTACAATGAGCAGTTCTTC
cdr3_aa: CASGQYNEQFF
v_call: TRBV9
d_call: .
j_call: TRBJ2-1
clone_size: .

cdr3_nt: TGTGCCAGCAGCTCCCGGGACAGGGCCCTACAAGAGACCCAGTACTTC
cdr3_aa: CASSSRDRALQETQYF
v_call: TRBV7-9
d_call: TRBD1
j_call: TRBJ2-5
clone_size: .

cdr3_nt: TGTGCCAGCAGAACCGGGGCAGCTAACTATGGCTACACCTTC
cdr3_aa: CASRTGAANYGYTF
v_call: TRBV27
d_call: .
j_call: TRBJ1-2
clone_size: .

cdr3_nt: TGTGCCAGCAGTCCCCCAGGCGGGACCTACAATGAGCAGTTCTTC
cdr3_aa: CASSPPGGTYNEQFF
v_call: TRBV28
d_call: .
j_call: TRBJ2-1
clone_size: .

cdr3_nt: TGTGCCAGCAGTGAGGGGGTTGGGGGCTACGAGCAGTACTTC
cdr3_aa: CASSEGVGGYEQYF
v_call: TRBV6-1
d_call: .
j_call: TRBJ2-7
clone_size: .

cdr3_nt: TGTGCCAGCTCTCCCGGGGGAGCCGGGGAGCTGTTTTTT
cdr3_aa: CASSPGGAGELFF
v_call: TRBV7-7
d_call: .
j_call: TRBJ2-2
clone_size: .

cdr3_nt: TGTGCCGTCCAGGCAGCTCCCTATGGCTACACCTTC
cdr3_aa: CAVQAAPYGYTF
v_call: TRBV19
d_call: .
j_call: TRBJ1-2
clone_size: .

cdr3_nt: TGTGCCAGCAGTGGGGACAGCGACAATGAGCAGTTCTTC
cdr3_aa: CASSGDSDNEQFF
v_call: TRBV6-1
d_call: TRBD1
j_call: TRBJ2-1
clone_size: .

cdr3_nt: TGCGCCAGCAGCCCCCCAGGGGGAGGGAGCACTGAAGCTTTCTTT
cdr3_aa: CASSPPGGGSTEAFF
v_call: TRBV5-1
d_call: TRBD1
j_call: TRBJ1-1
clone_size: .

cdr3_nt: TGTGCCAGCAGCGTAGGGGGACAGTATGTAGATACGCAGTATTTT
cdr3_aa: CASSVGGQYVDTQYF
v_call: TRBV9
d_call: TRBD1
j_call: TRBJ2-3
clone_size: few

cdr3_nt: TGTGCCAGCAGCTTGGGACTTAACAATGAGCAGTTCTTC
cdr3_aa: CASSLGLNNEQFF
v_call: TRBV5-6
d_call: .
j_call: TRBJ2-1
clone_size: once

cdr3_nt: TGTGCCAGTAGATCGAGCGGTTCCTACGAGCAGTACTTC
cdr3_aa: CASRSSGSYEQYF
v_call: TRBV19
d_call: .
j_call: TRBJ2-7
clone_size: .